One and the same sample provided the 11 T cell receptor beta chains below, sequenced in a study of cytomegalovirus exposure and HLA in healthy donors. The assay was immunoSEQ multiplex PCR, and TCRdb's table has in-frame clones only and misses some. This table has roughly 270,000 clones, approximately 87% appearing once. Sequencing used PBMCs. The source is a woman between 18 and 30 years old in good health and CMV-seronegative.

This clone showed up just a few times. The chain combines TRBV7-8 with TRBJ1-2; D call uncertain. The CDR3 is made up of 17 amino acids. Germline CDR1 and CDR2: SGHVS and FQNEAQ. Trimming shortened V by 5 bases and J by 0 bases, and 19 bases separated the two germline ends. CDR3 coding DNA: TGTGCCAGCAGCCCCGGGGTCATGGGATCATCTAACTATGGCTACACCTTC. It is translated as CASSPGVMGSSNYGYTF.

V and J are TRBV28 and TRBJ1-2, with D unclear. Trimming shortened V by 4 bases and J by 2 bases, and 5 bases separated the two germline ends. CDR3 length equals 12 residues. Germline CDR1 reads MDHEN; CDR2 reads SYDVKM. Written as DNA, the CDR3 is TGTGCCAGCAGTTCCACAAACTATGGCTACACCTTC. Protein sequence: CASSSTNYGYTF.

The rearrangement uses TRBV9 and TRBJ2-7; D gene uncertain. Trimming took off 3 bases at V and 3 bases at J, with 10 bases between the two ends. Germline CDR1 SGDLS, CDR2 YYNGEE. This CDR3 has 13 residues. The CDR3 loop reads CASSGPRGYEQYF. The DNA of the CDR3 is TGTGCCAGCAGCGGACCGCGAGGCTACGAGCAGTACTTC.

This chain connects TRBV7-8 to TRBJ2-7; 8 bases are shared with TRBD2. Germline CDR1 and CDR2: SGHVS and FQNEAQ. V was pared by 0 bases and J by 3 bases, with 4 bases of the junction left unmatched. This CDR3 spans 15 amino acids. The CDR3 region is CASSLAISGSYEQYF. The CDR3 DNA is TGTGCCAGCAGCTTAGCTATAAGCGGGAGCTACGAGCAGTACTTC.

The chain couples TRBV2 to TRBJ1-3; D gene unclear. There are 16 residues in the CDR3. Germline V CDR1 and CDR2: SNHLY, FYNNEI. With 7 bases removed from V and 0 bases from J, the gap between germline ends came to 16 bases. CDR3 residues: CASNKFLQNSGNTIYF. The CDR3 coding sequence is TGTGCCAGCAATAAGTTTCTTCAGAACTCTGGAAACACCATATATTTT.

The chain joins TRBV6-4 to TRBJ2-1, with D uncertain. The CDR3 is 13 residues long. Between the trimmed V and J ends, which lost 5 bases and 8 bases, there was a span of 13 bases. Per the germline V gene, CDR1 is MRHNA and CDR2 is SNTAGT. CDR3 amino acids: CASSYIAGHEQFF. The DNA for the CDR3 is TGTGCCAGCAGTTACATCGCTGGCCATGAGCAGTTCTTC.

Only a few counts were recorded for this clone. The chain recombines TRBV19 with TRBJ2-7; TRBD2 agrees at 7 bases. Germline loops: CDR1 LNHDA, CDR2 SQIVND (reference sequence). The CDR3 length is 13 residues. The CDR3 region is CATDGGRWYEQYF. The CDR3 region has the DNA TGTGCAACAGACGGCGGGAGATGGTACGAGCAGTACTTC.

The chain recombines TRBV27 with TRBJ2-7; D is perhaps TRBD1 (6 bases). The CDR3 runs 16 residues. V dropped 5 bases and J dropped 5 bases, with 22 bases sitting between them. Germline lookup yields CDR1 MNHEY and CDR2 SMNVEV (reference sequence). CDR3 residues: CASSKDSTLLRDEQYF. CDR3 bases: TGTGCCAGCAGTAAGGACAGCACCCTACTCAGGGACGAGCAGTACTTC.

This clone was detected once. The rearrangement joins TRBV5-1 to TRBJ2-1; D not certain. The ends were cut back, 3 bases at V and 1 base at J, with 11 bases in the middle. This CDR3 contains 15 residues. Germline V gives CDR1 SGHRS, CDR2 YFSETQ. CDR3 DNA sequence: TGCGCCAGCAGCTCGATTCTAGAGTCCTACAATGAGCAGTTCTTC. Its translation: CASSSILESYNEQFF.

As to this clone: Mismatch with germline at one junction end may stem from a read error. The rearrangement links TRBV7-7 to TRBJ1-2; no firm D call. This CDR3 spans 13 amino acids. Germline V lookup: CDR1 SSHAT, CDR2 FNYEAQ (reference sequence). The CDR3 coding sequence is TGTGCTAGCAGCTCCGGTCTGCCTTGGGGCTACACCTTC. It specifies CASSSGLPWGYTF.

This clone was detected only once. The chain is built from TRBV2 and TRBJ2-1; the D is unclear. V was cut by 9 bases and J by 3 bases, with 6 bases left in between. Germline loops: CDR1 SNHLY, CDR2 FYNNEI. The CDR3 spans 11 residues. The CDR3 DNA reads TGTGCCAGTTCCCTCTACAATGAGCAGTTCTTC. Protein: CASSLYNEQFF.